This T cell receptor (beta chain) was sequenced for a study of OX40 agonist ivuxolimab in advanced cancers. The overall study: Dose-escalation subjects each had hepatocellular carcinoma, melanoma, renal cell or head and neck cancer.

Clones were sequenced by immunoSEQ multiplex PCR, and TCRdb holds only the in-frame ones, with some missing. In the table there are tens of thousands of clones, approximately 86% of which are singletons. Blood draws occurred at baseline, cycle 4 day 1, and cycle 7 day 1. The CDR3 is made up of 16 amino acids. V was cut by 5 bases and J by 0 bases, with 12 bases left in between. Germline lookup yields CDR1 SGHNT and CDR2 YYREEE (reference sequence). The sequence was collected from an adult with an advanced solid tumor such as melanoma, head and neck, liver or kidney cancer. The chain employs TRBV5-4 and TRBJ1-6; D perhaps matches TRBD1 (5 bases). Material: CD4+ or CD8+ T cells sorted from blood, obtained in a trial of the OX40 agonist ivuxolimab. The CDR3 loop reads CASSRSGTSYNSPLHF. The CDR3 DNA follows: TGTGCCAGCAGTCGTTCAGGGACCTCCTATAATTCACCCCTCCACTTT.